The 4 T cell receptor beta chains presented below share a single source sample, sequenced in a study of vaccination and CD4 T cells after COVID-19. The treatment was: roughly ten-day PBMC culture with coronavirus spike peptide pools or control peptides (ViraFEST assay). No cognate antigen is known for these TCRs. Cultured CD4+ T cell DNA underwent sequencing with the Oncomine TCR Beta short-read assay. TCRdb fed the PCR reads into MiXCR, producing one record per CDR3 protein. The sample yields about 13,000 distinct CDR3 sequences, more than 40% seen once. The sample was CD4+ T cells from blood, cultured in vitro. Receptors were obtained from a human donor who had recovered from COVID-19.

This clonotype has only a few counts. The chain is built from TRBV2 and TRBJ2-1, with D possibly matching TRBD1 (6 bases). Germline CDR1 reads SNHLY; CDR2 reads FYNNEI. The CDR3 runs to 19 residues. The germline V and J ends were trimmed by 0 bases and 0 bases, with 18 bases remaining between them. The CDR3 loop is CASSEAGRRGTGSYNEQFF. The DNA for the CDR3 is TGTGCCAGCAGTGAAGCGGGAAGAAGGGGGACCGGCTCCTACAATGAGCAGTTCTTC.

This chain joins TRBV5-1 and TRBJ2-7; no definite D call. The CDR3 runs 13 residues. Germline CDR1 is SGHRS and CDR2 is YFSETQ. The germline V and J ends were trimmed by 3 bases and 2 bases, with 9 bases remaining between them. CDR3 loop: CASSYFSTYEQYF. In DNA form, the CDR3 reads TGCGCCAGCAGCTACTTCAGCACCTACGAGCAGTACTTC.

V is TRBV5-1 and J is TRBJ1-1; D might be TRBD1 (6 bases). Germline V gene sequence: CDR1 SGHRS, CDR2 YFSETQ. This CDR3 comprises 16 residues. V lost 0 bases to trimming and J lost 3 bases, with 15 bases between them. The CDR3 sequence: CASSLAPTGTHTEAFF. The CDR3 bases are TGCGCCAGCAGCTTGGCCCCGACAGGCACTCACACTGAAGCTTTCTTT.

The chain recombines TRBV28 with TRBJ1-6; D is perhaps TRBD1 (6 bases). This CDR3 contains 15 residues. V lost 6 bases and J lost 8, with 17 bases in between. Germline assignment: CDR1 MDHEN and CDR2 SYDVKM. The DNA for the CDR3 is TGTGCCAGCAGCCGGACTGGACAGAATTATTCACCCCTCCACTTT. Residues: CASSRTGQNYSPLHF.